This T cell receptor (beta chain) was sequenced in a study of blood T cell repertoires in COVID-19 (TCRdb year 2020). Describing the broader study: Samples from collaborators originated in the United States, Italy and Spain and spanned both the acute and convalescent phases of COVID-19. The material from the prospective study consisted of cDNA or gDNA derived from T cells, B-cell-depleted T cells, or PBMCs. The dataset comprised deeply sampled blood TCRbeta repertoires from subjects exposed to, actively infected with, or recovered from COVID-19. A freely available public database, intended as a resource for researchers studying the immune response to SARS-CoV-2, is where the repertoires were released. The samples were drawn from the first 160 participants of the ongoing ImmuneRACE study and from some 1,300 subjects provided by 6 global collaborators. The sample metadata nearly always contained a de-identified subject ID, COVID-19 status, age in years and sex. Where available, HLA class I and class II types were obtained from metadata supplied by the sample provider rather than from assay-based typing.

Broad study findings and their caveats: Clinical and demographic metadata were provided uncurated, with the amount varying by source and participant.

One collaborating source in Seattle enrolled patients while the patients were actively infected and followed the patients over time throughout the course of disease. Whole blood was collected in K2EDTA tubes by collaborating institutions according to the institutions' own protocols. For TCRbeta analysis, collaborators shipped samples in one of three forms: frozen whole blood, isolated PBMCs, or DNA extracted from either of those sample types. TCRbeta CDR3 regions were amplified from genomic DNA by means of the immunoSEQ Assay, a bias-controlled multiplex PCR. As for the original processing: The number of nucleated cells in each sample was estimated by amplification of reference gene primers within the assay. To quantify the absolute abundance of each unique TCRbeta CDR3 rearrangement, sequence reads were collapsed and filtered. For each sample, productive Simpson clonality was calculated as the square root of Simpson's diversity index across productive rearrangements. As stored in TCRdb, this immuneACCESS dataset retains in-frame rearrangements with V and J assigned. A fraction of the clones does not appear; measured against another copy, unresolved V genes explain less than half of the discrepancy, and the remainder lacks a known reason. V and J calls and clone size come straight from that table; D and trimming were deduced from the DNA. This sample lists roughly 210,000 clones; about 85% were detected once. About 10% of the sample is in the top ten clones.

Sequences MNHNS (CDR1) and SASEGT (CDR2) are obtained from the germline V gene. Trimming accounts for 5 bases at V and 0 bases at J, while the number of junction bases matched to no gene is 13. Measured from the cysteine to the phenylalanine, the CDR3 is 18 residues long. CDR3 DNA is the only sequence kept; it has 54 bases, read in frame from the first base. Worth noting for this clone: Its antigen remains undetermined. No much larger clonotype is one base removed from it; base qualities were not supplied.

The receptor was isolated from a woman older than 75 with COVID-19, enrolled during active disease. The rearrangement combines TRBV6-1 with TRBJ1-3, with TRBD1 matching 7 junction bases. The sample was peripheral blood. This receptor carries the CDR3 CASSKGQALQGSGNTIYF. The DNA reads as follows: TGTGCCAGCAGTAAAGGACAGGCCCTACAGGGCTCTGGAAACACCATATATTTT.